This TCR beta chain derives from a study of blood T cell repertoires in COVID-19. Study as a whole: From the United States, Italy and Spain came samples of acute and convalescent COVID-19.

Adults between roughly 18 and 95 years of age took part from about two dozen US areas. Each recovered donor of Cohort 3 presented with two negative PCRs, clearance, or symptom resolution. Some clones are missing from TCRdb's copy, which holds only in-frame ones; the method was immunoSEQ multiplex PCR. This sample has about 280,000 clones; 70% to 90% occur once, and the top ten carry about 1%. This clone came up once. Germline-derived CDR1 and CDR2 are SGHTA and FQGNSA. There are 12 residues in the CDR3. Trimming cost V 11 bases and J 3 bases; bases outside gene matches: 5. This TCR was sampled from a woman aged 25 to 39 who had recovered from COVID-19. Specimen: PBMCs or T cells enriched from blood (not recorded which). The chain links TRBV7-2 to TRBJ2-5, with 8 bases identical to TRBD1. In DNA, the CDR3 is TGTGCCGGAAAGGACAGGGAAGAGACCCAGTACTTC. Translation: CAGKDREETQYF.